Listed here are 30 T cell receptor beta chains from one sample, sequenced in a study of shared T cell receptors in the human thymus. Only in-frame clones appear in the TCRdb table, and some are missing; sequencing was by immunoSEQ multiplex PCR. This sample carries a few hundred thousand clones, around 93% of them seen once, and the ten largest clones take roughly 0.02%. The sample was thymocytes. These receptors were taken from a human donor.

CDR3 sequence reads: CASSLDQPNTEAFF. The CDR3 DNA is TGTGCCAGCAGCTTAGATCAGCCGAACACTGAAGCTTTCTTT. This rearrangement joins TRBV11-2 to TRBJ1-1; no reliable D call. Deletions cut 0 bases from V and 1 base from J, with 6 bases between. The germline gives CDR1 SGHAT, CDR2 FQNNGV. The CDR3 is 14 amino acids.

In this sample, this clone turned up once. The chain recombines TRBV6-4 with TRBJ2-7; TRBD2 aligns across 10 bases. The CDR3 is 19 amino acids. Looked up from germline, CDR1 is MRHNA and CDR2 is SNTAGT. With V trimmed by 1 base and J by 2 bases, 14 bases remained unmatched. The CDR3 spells CASSDYPELTSGDTYEQYF. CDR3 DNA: TGTGCCAGCAGTGACTATCCAGAACTAACTAGCGGGGATACCTACGAGCAGTACTTC.

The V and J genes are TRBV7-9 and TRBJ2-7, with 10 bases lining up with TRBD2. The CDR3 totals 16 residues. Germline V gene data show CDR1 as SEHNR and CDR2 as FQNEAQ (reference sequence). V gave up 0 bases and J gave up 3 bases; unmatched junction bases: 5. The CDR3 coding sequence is TGTGCCAGCAGCTTAGCAGCCGGGACTAGCGACTACGAGCAGTACTTC. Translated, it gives CASSLAAGTSDYEQYF.

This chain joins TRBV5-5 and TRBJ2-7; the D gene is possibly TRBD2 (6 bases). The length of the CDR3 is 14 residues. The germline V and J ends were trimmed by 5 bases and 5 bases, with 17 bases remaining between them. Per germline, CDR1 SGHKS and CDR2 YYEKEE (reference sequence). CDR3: CASRWTISTHEQYF. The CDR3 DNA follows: TGTGCCAGCAGATGGACTATTAGCACTCACGAGCAGTACTTC.

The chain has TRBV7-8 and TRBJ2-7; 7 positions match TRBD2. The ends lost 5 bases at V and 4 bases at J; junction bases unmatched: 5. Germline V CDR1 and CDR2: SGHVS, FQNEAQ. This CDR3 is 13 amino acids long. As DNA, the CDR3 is TGTGCCAGCAGCGTATGGGAGGGGTACGAGCAGTACTTC. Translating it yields CASSVWEGYEQYF.

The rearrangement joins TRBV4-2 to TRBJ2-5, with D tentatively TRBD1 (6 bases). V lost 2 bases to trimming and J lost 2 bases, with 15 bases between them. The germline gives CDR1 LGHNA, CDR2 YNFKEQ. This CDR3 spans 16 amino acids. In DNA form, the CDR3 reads TGTGCCAGCAGCCAAAACCCATCAGGGGAACAAGAGACCCAGTACTTC. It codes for CASSQNPSGEQETQYF.

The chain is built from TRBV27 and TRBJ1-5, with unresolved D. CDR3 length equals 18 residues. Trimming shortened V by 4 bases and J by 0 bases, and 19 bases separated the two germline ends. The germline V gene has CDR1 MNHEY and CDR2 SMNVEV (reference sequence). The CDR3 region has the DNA TGTGCCAGCAGTTATCACAGTGTTGGGTTTTATAGCAATCAGCCCCAGCATTTT. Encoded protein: CASSYHSVGFYSNQPQHF.

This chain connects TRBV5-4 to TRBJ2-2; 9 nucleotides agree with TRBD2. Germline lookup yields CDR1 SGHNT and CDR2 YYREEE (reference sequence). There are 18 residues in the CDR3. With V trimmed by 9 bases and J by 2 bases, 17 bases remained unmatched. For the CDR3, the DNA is TGTGCCATCACCTATGCAGGGCTAGCGGGATATAACACCGGGGAGCTGTTTTTT. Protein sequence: CAITYAGLAGYNTGELFF.

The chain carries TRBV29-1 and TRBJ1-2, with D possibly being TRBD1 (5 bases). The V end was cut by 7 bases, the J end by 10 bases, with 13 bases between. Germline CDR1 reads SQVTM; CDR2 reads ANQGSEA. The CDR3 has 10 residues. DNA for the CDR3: TGCAGCGCACTGGGGGGATACTACACCTTC. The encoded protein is CSALGGYYTF.

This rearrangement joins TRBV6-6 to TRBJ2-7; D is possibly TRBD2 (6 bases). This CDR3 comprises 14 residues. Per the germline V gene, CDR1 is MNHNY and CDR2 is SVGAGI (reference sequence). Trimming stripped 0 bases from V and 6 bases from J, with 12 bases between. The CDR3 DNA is TGTGCCAGCAGTTACTCCTGGAGGGGAGGCGAGCAGTACTTC. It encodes CASSYSWRGGEQYF.

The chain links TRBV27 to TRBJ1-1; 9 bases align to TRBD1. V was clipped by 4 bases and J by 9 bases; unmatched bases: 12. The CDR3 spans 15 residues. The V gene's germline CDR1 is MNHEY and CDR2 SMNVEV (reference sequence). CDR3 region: CASSSQNGTGYQAFF. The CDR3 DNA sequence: TGTGCCAGCAGTTCCCAAAACGGGACAGGGTATCAAGCTTTCTTT.

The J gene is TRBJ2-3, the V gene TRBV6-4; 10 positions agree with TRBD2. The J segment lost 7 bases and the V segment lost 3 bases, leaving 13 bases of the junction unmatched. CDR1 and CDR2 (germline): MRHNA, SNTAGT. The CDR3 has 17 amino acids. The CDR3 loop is CASSEAGGLKPGYTQYF. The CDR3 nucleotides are TGTGCCAGCAGTGAAGCGGGAGGGCTTAAGCCTGGATATACGCAGTATTTT.

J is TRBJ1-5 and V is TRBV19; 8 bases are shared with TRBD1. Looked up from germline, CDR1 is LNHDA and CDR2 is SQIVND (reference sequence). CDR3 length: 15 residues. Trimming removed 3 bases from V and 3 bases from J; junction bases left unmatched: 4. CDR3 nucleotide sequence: TGTGCCAGTAGTATGGAGGGACAGGACAATCAGCCCCAGCATTTT. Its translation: CASSMEGQDNQPQHF.

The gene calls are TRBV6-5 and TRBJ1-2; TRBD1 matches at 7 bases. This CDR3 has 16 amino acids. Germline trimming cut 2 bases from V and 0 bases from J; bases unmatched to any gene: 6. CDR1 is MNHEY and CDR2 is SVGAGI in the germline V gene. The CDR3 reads CASSYTGVGTNYGYTF. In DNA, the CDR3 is TGTGCCAGCAGTTACACAGGGGTCGGGACTAACTATGGCTACACCTTC.

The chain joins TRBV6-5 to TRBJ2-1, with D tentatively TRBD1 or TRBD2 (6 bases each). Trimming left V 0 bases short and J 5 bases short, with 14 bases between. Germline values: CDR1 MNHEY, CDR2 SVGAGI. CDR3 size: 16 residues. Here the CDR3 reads CASSYSRGRGDNEQFF. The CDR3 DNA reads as TGTGCCAGCAGTTACTCGAGGGGTAGGGGGGACAATGAGCAGTTCTTC.

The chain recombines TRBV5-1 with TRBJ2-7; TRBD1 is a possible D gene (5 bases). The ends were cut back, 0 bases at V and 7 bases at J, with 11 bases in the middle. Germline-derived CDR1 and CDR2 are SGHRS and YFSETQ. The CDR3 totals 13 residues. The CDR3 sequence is CASSLGRVREQYF. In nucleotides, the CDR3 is TGCGCCAGCAGCTTGGGCAGGGTAAGGGAGCAGTACTTC.

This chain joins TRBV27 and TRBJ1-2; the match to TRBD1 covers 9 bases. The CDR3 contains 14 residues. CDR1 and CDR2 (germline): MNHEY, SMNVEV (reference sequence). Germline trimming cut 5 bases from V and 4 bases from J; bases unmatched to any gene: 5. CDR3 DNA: TGTGCCAGCAGTGCCGGACAGGGGATCTATGGCTACACCTTC. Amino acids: CASSAGQGIYGYTF.

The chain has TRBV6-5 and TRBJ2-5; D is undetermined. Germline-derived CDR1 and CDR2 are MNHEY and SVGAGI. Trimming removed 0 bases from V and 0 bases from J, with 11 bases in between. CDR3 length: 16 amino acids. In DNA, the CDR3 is TGTGCCAGCAGTTACTCGCCGGCGGAGTACCAAGAGACCCAGTACTTC. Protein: CASSYSPAEYQETQYF.

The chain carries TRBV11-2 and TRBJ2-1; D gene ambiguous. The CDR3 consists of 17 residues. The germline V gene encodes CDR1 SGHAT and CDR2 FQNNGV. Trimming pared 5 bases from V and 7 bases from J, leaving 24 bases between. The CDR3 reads CASSPLDSTTFRNEQFF. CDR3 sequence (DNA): TGTGCCAGCAGCCCGCTGGATTCAACCACCTTTAGGAATGAGCAGTTCTTC.

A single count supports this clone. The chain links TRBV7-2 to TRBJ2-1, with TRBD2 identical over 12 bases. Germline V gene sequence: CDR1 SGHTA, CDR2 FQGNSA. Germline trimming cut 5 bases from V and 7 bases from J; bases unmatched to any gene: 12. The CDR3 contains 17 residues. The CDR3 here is CASSRDLAGGPLNEQFF. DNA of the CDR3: TGTGCCAGCAGCCGCGATCTAGCGGGAGGGCCTCTGAATGAGCAGTTCTTC.

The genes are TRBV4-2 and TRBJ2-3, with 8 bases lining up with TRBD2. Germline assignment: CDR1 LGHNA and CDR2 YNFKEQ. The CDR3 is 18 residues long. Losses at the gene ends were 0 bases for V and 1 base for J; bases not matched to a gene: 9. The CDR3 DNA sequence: TGTGCCAGCAGCCAAGATTGGTTAGCGGGAAGCCGCACAGATACGCAGTATTTT. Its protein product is CASSQDWLAGSRTDTQYF.

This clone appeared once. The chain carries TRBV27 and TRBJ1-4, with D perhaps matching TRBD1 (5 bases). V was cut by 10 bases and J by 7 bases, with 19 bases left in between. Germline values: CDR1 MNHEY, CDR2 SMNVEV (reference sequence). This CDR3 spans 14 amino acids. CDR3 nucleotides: TGTGCCACCACGCGGGGCGGTGGGGGTGAAAAACTGTTTTTT. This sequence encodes CATTRGGGGEKLFF.

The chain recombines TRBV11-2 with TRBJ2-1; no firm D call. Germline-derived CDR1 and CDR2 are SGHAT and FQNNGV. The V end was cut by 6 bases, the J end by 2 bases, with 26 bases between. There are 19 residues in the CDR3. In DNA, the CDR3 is TGTGCCAGCAGTTCCCACTTATTAGTTGGGTCCCTCCCCTACAATGAGCAGTTCTTC. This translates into CASSSHLLVGSLPYNEQFF.

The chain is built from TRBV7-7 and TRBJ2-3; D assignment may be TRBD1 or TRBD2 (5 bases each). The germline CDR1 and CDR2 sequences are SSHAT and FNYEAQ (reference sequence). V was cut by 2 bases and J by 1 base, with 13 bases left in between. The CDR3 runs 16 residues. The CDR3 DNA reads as TGTGCCAGCAGCTTAAGAGGTGGGACGGGCACAGATACGCAGTATTTT. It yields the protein CASSLRGGTGTDTQYF.

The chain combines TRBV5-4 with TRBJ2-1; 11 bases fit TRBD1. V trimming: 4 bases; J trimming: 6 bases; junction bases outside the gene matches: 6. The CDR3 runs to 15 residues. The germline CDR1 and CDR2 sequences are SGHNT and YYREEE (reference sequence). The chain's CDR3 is CASSRPGTGGNEQFF. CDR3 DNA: TGTGCCAGCAGCCGTCCCGGGACAGGGGGCAATGAGCAGTTCTTC.

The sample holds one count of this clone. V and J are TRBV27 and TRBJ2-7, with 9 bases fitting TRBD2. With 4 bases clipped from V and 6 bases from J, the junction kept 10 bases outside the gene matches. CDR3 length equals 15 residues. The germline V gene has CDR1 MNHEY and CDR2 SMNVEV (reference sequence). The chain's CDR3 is CASSSLRGGAREQYF. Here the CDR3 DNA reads TGTGCCAGCAGTTCATTACGCGGGGGGGCACGCGAGCAGTACTTC.

CDR3 region: CASSQNPMLGSYEQYF. The DNA for the CDR3 is TGTGCCAGCAGTCAAAACCCCATGCTCGGCTCCTACGAGCAGTACTTC. The gene calls are TRBV6-6 and TRBJ2-7; no clear D. The CDR3 length is 16 residues. CDR1 MNHNY and CDR2 SVGAGI come from the germline V gene (reference sequence). V was cut by 5 bases and J by 0 bases, with 17 bases left in between.

CDR3 coding DNA: TGTGCCAGCCAGGGGGGAAGATGCACAGATACGCAGTATTTT. It translates to CASQGGRCTDTQYF. This chain joins TRBV11-2 and TRBJ2-3, with D perhaps TRBD1 (7 bases). This CDR3 region has 14 residues. Trimming stripped 8 bases from V and 1 base from J, with 13 bases between. The germline CDR1 and CDR2 sequences are SGHAT and FQNNGV.

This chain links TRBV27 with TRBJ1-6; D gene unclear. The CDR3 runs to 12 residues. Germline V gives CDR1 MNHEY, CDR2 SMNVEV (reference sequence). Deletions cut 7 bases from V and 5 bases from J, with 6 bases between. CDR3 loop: CASTHNNSPLHF. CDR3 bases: TGTGCCAGCACGCACAATAATTCACCCCTCCACTTT.

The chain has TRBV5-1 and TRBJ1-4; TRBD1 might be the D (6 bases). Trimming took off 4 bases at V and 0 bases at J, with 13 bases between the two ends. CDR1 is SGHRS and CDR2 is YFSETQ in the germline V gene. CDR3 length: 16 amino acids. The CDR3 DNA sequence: TGCGCCAGCAGCCCCGAGGAGGGGGCAACTAATGAAAAACTGTTTTTT. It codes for CASSPEEGATNEKLFF.